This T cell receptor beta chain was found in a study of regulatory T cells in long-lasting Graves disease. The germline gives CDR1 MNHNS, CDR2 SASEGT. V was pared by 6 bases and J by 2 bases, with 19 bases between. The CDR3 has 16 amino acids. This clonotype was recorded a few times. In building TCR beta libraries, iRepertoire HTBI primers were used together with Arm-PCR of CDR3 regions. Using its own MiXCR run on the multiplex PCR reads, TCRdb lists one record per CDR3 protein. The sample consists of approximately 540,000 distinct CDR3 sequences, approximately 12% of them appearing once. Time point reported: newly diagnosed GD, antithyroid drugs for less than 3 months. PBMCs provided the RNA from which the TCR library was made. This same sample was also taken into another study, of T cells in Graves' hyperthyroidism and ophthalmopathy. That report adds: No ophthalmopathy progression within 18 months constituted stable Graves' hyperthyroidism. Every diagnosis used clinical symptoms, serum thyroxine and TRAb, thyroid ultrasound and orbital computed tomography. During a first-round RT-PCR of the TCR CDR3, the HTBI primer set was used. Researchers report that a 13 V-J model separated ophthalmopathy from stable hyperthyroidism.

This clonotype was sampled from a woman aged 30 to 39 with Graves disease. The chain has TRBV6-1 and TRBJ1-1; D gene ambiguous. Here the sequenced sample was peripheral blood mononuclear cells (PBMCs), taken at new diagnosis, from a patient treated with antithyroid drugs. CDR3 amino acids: CASSNQLAAPNTEAFF. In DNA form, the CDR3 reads TGTGCCAGCAGCAACCAGTTGGCAGCACCTAACACTGAAGCTTTCTTT.